Following are 25 T cell receptor beta chains from one sample sequenced in a study of cytomegalovirus exposure and HLA in healthy donors. PCR primers comprised 60 Vbeta and 13 Jbeta primers. Clones were read by immunoSEQ multiplex PCR, and TCRdb kept only the in-frame ones, dropping some. Seen here are roughly 150,000 clones, 64% observed once, and the top ten hold 3%. Sample: PBMCs. The origin of the receptors is a young woman in good health and CMV-seropositive.

The chain carries TRBV19 and TRBJ1-2; the D is unclear. In germline, CDR1 is LNHDA, CDR2 SQIVND (reference sequence). V gave up 5 bases and J gave up 2 bases, with 6 bases separating them. This CDR3 is 12 amino acids long. The CDR3 nucleotides read TGTGCCAGTAGTGCGAACAACTATGGCTACACCTTC. Translated: CASSANNYGYTF.

This clone was recorded a few times. The chain employs TRBV2 and TRBJ1-5; possibly TRBD1 for D (5 bases). V lost 4 bases and J lost 1, with 11 bases in between. CDR1 is SNHLY, CDR2 FYNNEI, per germline. This CDR3 has 15 amino acids. CDR3 protein: CASSGSRASNQPQHF. CDR3 coding DNA: TGTGCCAGCAGTGGGAGCAGGGCGAGCAATCAGCCCCAGCATTTT. Full variable domain (outside the CDR3, taken from reference TRBV2 and TRBJ1-5): EPEVTQTPSHQVTQMGQEVILRCVPISNHLYFYWYRQILGQKVEFLVSFYNNEISEKSEIFDDQFSVERPDGSNFTLKIRSTKLEDSAMYFCASSGSRASNQPQHFGDGTRLSIL.

This chain connects TRBV11-2 to TRBJ2-3, with D maybe TRBD2 (5 bases). The CDR3 contains 16 residues. With 5 bases removed from V and 2 bases from J, the gap between germline ends came to 17 bases. The germline V gene encodes CDR1 SGHAT and CDR2 FQNNGV. The CDR3 DNA reads TGTGCCAGCAGCCTTCTAGCACCGACCGCCACAGATACGCAGTATTTT. This sequence encodes CASSLLAPTATDTQYF.

This clone showed up just a few times. The rearrangement uses TRBV7-6 and TRBJ2-2; the match to TRBD2 covers 7 bases. Germline values: CDR1 SGHVS, CDR2 FNYEAQ. Losses at the gene ends were 3 bases for V and 4 bases for J; bases not matched to a gene: 5. The CDR3 covers 15 residues. The CDR3 region has the DNA TGTGCCAGCAGCTTTATGGGAGGGAGCACCGGGGAGCTGTTTTTT. Protein product: CASSFMGGSTGELFF.

This rearrangement joins TRBV4-1 to TRBJ1-2; D is perhaps TRBD1 (6 bases). CDR3 length: 16 residues. The germline V and J ends were trimmed by 2 bases and 2 bases, with 15 bases remaining between them. Per germline, CDR1 MGHRA and CDR2 YSYEKL. The CDR3 nucleotides read TGCGCCAGCAGCCAACTCCTTAGACAGGACAACTATGGCTACACCTTC. Encoded protein: CASSQLLRQDNYGYTF.

This chain uses TRBV6-1 with TRBJ2-7; 10 nucleotides agree with TRBD1. Unmatched junction bases numbered 6, after V lost 6 bases and J lost 4 bases. The CDR3 loop spans 14 amino acids. Germline-derived CDR1 and CDR2 are MNHNS and SASEGT. CDR3 loop: CASRGTGVLYEQYF. CDR3 bases: TGTGCCAGCAGAGGGACAGGGGTTCTGTACGAGCAGTACTTC.

V and J are TRBV19 and TRBJ2-3; D is possibly TRBD1 (5 bases). V lost 1 base and J lost 1, with 9 bases in between. The CDR3 sequence is 15 residues long. The germline V gene encodes CDR1 LNHDA and CDR2 SQIVND (reference sequence). The CDR3 DNA is TGTGCCAGTAGTATAGGCACCAGGGGCACAGATACGCAGTATTTT. As protein: CASSIGTRGTDTQYF.

This sequence joins TRBV6-5 and TRBJ2-3; D is unresolved. CDR1 MNHEY and CDR2 SVGAGI come from the germline V gene. This CDR3 comprises 12 residues. Trimming took off 6 bases at V and 7 bases at J, with 11 bases between the two ends. CDR3 amino acids: CASSKYDNTQYF. In DNA form, the CDR3 reads TGTGCCAGCAGCAAATACGACAATACGCAGTATTTT.

This clone has just one count. The rearrangement uses TRBV4-2 and TRBJ2-5; 11 bases are shared with TRBD2. V trimming: 0 bases; J trimming: 5 bases; junction bases outside the gene matches: 8. The CDR3 extends over 17 amino acids. CDR1 and CDR2 from the germline V gene are LGHNA and YNFKEQ. Here the CDR3 reads CASSQDDTSGGWETQYF. The CDR3 DNA is TGTGCCAGCAGCCAAGACGACACTAGCGGGGGATGGGAGACCCAGTACTTC.

This chain joins TRBV10-3 and TRBJ1-5, with D unresolved. CDR1 and CDR2 from the germline V gene are ENHRY and SYGVKD. V was clipped by 10 bases and J by 2 bases, with 21 bases between them. The CDR3 length is 16 residues. The CDR3 sequence: CATGKERGGGNQPQHF. CDR3 sequence (DNA): TGTGCCACCGGAAAAGAACGGGGTGGGGGCAATCAGCCCCAGCATTTT.

The chain recombines TRBV10-3 with TRBJ2-7; TRBD2 might be the D (6 bases). Trimming removed 3 bases at V and 2 bases at J, with 11 bases between. The CDR3 consists of 14 residues. Germline lookup yields CDR1 ENHRY and CDR2 SYGVKD. CDR3 protein: CAISDPGLPYEQYF. CDR3 coding DNA: TGTGCCATCAGTGACCCGGGACTGCCCTACGAGCAGTACTTC.

This clone came up a few times. The rearrangement links TRBV5-1 to TRBJ2-7, with D tentatively TRBD1 (6 bases). CDR1 and CDR2 (germline): SGHRS, YFSETQ. The CDR3 sequence is 15 residues long. V lost 2 bases to trimming and J lost 3 bases, with 15 bases between them. The chain's CDR3 is CASSFFSQGGYEQYF. CDR3 nucleotide sequence: TGCGCCAGCAGCTTTTTCAGTCAAGGGGGCTACGAGCAGTACTTC.

The CDR3 bases are TGTGCCAGCCGCCTCGGGATCTCTAACTATGGCTACACCTTC. Protein: CASRLGISNYGYTF. The V gene is TRBV6-1, the J gene TRBJ1-2; D is ambiguous. The V end was cut by 8 bases, the J end by 0 bases, with 13 bases between. The CDR3 is made up of 14 amino acids. Germline V gene data show CDR1 as MNHNS and CDR2 as SASEGT.

The chain is built from TRBV5-1 and TRBJ2-5, with TRBD2 matching over 7 bases. V lost 4 bases, J lost 4 bases, and 7 bases stayed unmatched. The germline V gene encodes CDR1 SGHRS and CDR2 YFSETQ. The CDR3 consists of 14 residues. The CDR3 DNA reads as TGCGCCAGCAGCCCTACTAGCGAACGAGAGACCCAGTACTTC. As protein: CASSPTSERETQYF.

Concerning this clone itself: The junction differs from germline at one of its ends, possibly a read error. The chain employs TRBV13 and TRBJ2-4; D uncertain. The germline gives CDR1 PRHDT, CDR2 FYEKMQ (reference sequence). The CDR3 has 14 amino acids. CDR3 in amino acids: CASSPMQLPNTQYF. The CDR3 bases are TGTGCCAGCAGCCCGATGCAGTTGCCCAACACTCAGTACTTC.

CDR3: CASSFGGTSDTGELFF. CDR3 sequence (DNA): TGCGCCAGCAGCTTCGGGGGGACTAGCGACACCGGGGAGCTGTTTTTT. The genes are TRBV5-1 and TRBJ2-2, with TRBD2 matching 10 bases. This CDR3 contains 16 residues. The trim removed 2 bases at V and 3 bases at J, leaving 4 bases unmatched. Germline loops: CDR1 SGHRS, CDR2 YFSETQ.

The CDR3 DNA is TGTGCCATCAGGGTGACTAGCGGGAGCCCCACCGGGGAGCTGTTTTTT. Amino acid sequence: CAIRVTSGSPTGELFF. The V call is TRBV10-3, the J call TRBJ2-2, with TRBD2 matching over 12 bases. CDR1 is ENHRY and CDR2 is SYGVKD in the germline V gene. This CDR3 is built from 16 residues. The junction had 6 bases not matched to a gene; V was cut back by 6 bases and J by 4 bases.

The rearrangement uses TRBV5-4 and TRBJ1-2; D is perhaps TRBD1 (6 bases). The germline CDR1 and CDR2 sequences are SGHNT and YYREEE (reference sequence). With 4 bases removed from V and 1 base from J, the gap between germline ends came to 17 bases. CDR3 length: 16 residues. CDR3 nucleotides: TGTGCCAGCAGCAGCGGGGGGGGCCCCTTTAACTATGGCTACACCTTC. Protein sequence: CASSSGGGPFNYGYTF.

The rearrangement joins TRBV4-1 to TRBJ2-5; 9 bases match TRBD2. V shed 1 base and J 2 bases; nucleotides not matched to a gene: 5. The CDR3 is 16 residues long. Germline CDR1 MGHRA, CDR2 YSYEKL. DNA for the CDR3: TGCGCCAGCAGCCAAGTTGTAGCGGGAGTACAAGAGACCCAGTACTTC. As protein: CASSQVVAGVQETQYF.

This chain connects TRBV5-1 to TRBJ2-7; 14 bases match TRBD2. With V trimmed by 4 bases and J by 3 bases, 3 bases remained unmatched. Per germline, CDR1 SGHRS and CDR2 YFSETQ. The CDR3 loop spans 15 amino acids. The DNA of the CDR3 is TGCGCCAGCAGCCCGGGACTAGCGGGAGACTACGAGCAGTACTTC. It encodes CASSPGLAGDYEQYF.

The chain carries TRBV5-1 and TRBJ2-7; D is possibly TRBD1 (6 bases). Germline assignment: CDR1 SGHRS and CDR2 YFSETQ. Trimming stripped 2 bases from V and 1 base from J, with 10 bases between. This CDR3 is built from 14 residues. The CDR3 sequence: CASSFTGPSYEQYF. Written as DNA, the CDR3 is TGCGCCAGCAGCTTTACAGGGCCATCCTACGAGCAGTACTTC.

The CDR3 nucleotides are TGTGCCAGCAGCTTAGCTAGCTCCTACGAGCAGTACTTC. Translated: CASSLASSYEQYF. V is TRBV7-8 and J is TRBJ2-7, with unresolved D. Germline V lookup: CDR1 SGHVS, CDR2 FQNEAQ. With 0 bases removed from V and 0 bases from J, the gap between germline ends came to 3 bases. There are 13 residues in the CDR3.

This clone has more than one count but fewer than ten. The genes are TRBV4-1 and TRBJ2-6; 8 bases line up with TRBD1. This CDR3 has 21 amino acids. Germline CDR1 is MGHRA and CDR2 is YSYEKL. V shed 0 bases, J shed 1 base, and the junction held 14 bases outside the gene matches. The CDR3 region has the DNA TGCGCCAGCAGCCAAGATGAGGTCTGGGAGGACAGGGTTTCTGGGGCCAACGTCCTGACTTTC. This sequence encodes CASSQDEVWEDRVSGANVLTF.

This clone has a single count. The CDR3 DNA reads as TGTGCCAGCAGCTTATCCCGACAGGGAGAAGCTTTCTTT. As protein: CASSLSRQGEAFF. This rearrangement joins TRBV11-2 to TRBJ1-1, with 7 nucleotides matching TRBD1. The CDR3 is 13 amino acids. Germline lookup yields CDR1 SGHAT and CDR2 FQNNGV. V shed 2 bases and J 8 bases; nucleotides not matched to a gene: 5.

The rearrangement joins TRBV28 to TRBJ1-4; D is uncertain. The CDR3 sequence is 16 residues long. Germline V gene sequence: CDR1 MDHEN, CDR2 SYDVKM. Trimming shortened V by 4 bases and J by 0 bases, and 12 bases separated the two germline ends. The CDR3 spells CASSYPGTATNEKLFF. DNA for the CDR3: TGTGCCAGCAGTTACCCAGGAACTGCAACTAATGAAAAACTGTTTTTT.